This is a list of T cell receptor beta chains from one sample in a study of Ad26.COV2.S vaccination and SARS-CoV-2 variants. Here immunoSEQ multiplex PCR was the method, and the copy in TCRdb shows in-frame clones only, minus some. The sample carries roughly 680,000 clones, around 89% recorded once. Material: peripheral blood, obtained in a trial of Ad26.COV2.S vaccine versus placebo. These receptors were taken from a person between 18 and 59 years old who received the Ad26.COV2.S COVID-19 vaccine or a placebo. Each CDR3 is given without its conserved first and last residue. The D gene is left open where the match is weak.

v_gene,d_gene,j_gene,CDR3aa
TRBV18,TRBD1,TRBJ2-7,ASTRTGPLLGAGREQY
TRBV18,NA,TRBJ1-2,ASSGENYGYT
TRBV6-6,NA,TRBJ1-2,ASQPRENYGYT
TRBV5-8,NA,TRBJ1-1,ASSLGWVQAF
TRBV2,TRBD1,TRBJ2-2,ASSEGTGANTGELF
TRBV6-5,TRBD1,TRBJ2-7,ASRRGQSYEQY
TRBV18,TRBD1,TRBJ1-3,ASSPGQGLTSGNTIY
TRBV27,TRBD1,TRBJ1-1,ASSAWTGSTEAF
TRBV6-4,TRBD1,TRBJ2-7,ASRTGQGAEGEQY
TRBV5-5,NA,TRBJ2-3,ASSSRSKLEGTDTQY
TRBV6-5,TRBD1,TRBJ1-2,ASSAGQGFYGYT
TRBV6-5,NA,TRBJ2-7,ASSYSGEFYEQY
TRBV6-5,NA,TRBJ1-5,ASSWGFNQPQH
TRBV7-9,NA,TRBJ2-7,ASSAQLSGVGSDYEQY
TRBV19,TRBD2,TRBJ2-1,ASSQGTSGRGWYNEQF
TRBV6-5,NA,TRBJ2-3,ASSYREIADTQY
TRBV4-1,NA,TRBJ2-1,ASSPQGGPPYNEQF
TRBV7-2,TRBD2,TRBJ2-3,ASSSGGFLTDTQY
TRBV18,TRBD2,TRBJ2-6,ASSRSGGPSGANVLT
TRBV13,NA,TRBJ2-5,ASSLRAQETQY
TRBV5-1,TRBD1,TRBJ1-1,ASSLNGQGDTEAF
TRBV5-1,NA,TRBJ2-5,ASSTGGGETQY
TRBV19,NA,TRBJ2-2,ASSKASAGTGELF
TRBV6-2/TRBV6-3,TRBD1,TRBJ2-1,ASSPGTGPTNEQF
TRBV6-1,NA,TRBJ1-1,ASSEIWGSQTNTEAF
TRBV27,TRBD2,TRBJ2-2,ATLGLDLTGELF
TRBV5-6,NA,TRBJ2-3,ASSSPGSTDTQY
TRBV6-2/TRBV6-3,NA,TRBJ1-1,ASSYSEGNTEAF
TRBV7-6,NA,TRBJ2-3,ASSPSGDTQY
TRBV24-1,NA,TRBJ2-3,ATSVRGLGADTQY
TRBV5-1,NA,TRBJ2-5,ASSLGGAQETQY
TRBV19,TRBD2,TRBJ2-1,ASSLLAGGLNEQF
TRBV4-2,TRBD1,TRBJ1-1,ASSQVTGVTF
TRBV3-1/TRBV3-2,NA,TRBJ1-1,ASSQGLNTEAF
TRBV30,TRBD1,TRBJ2-7,AWSGQGDNEQY
TRBV9,NA,TRBJ1-6,ASSVEPLGDSPLH
TRBV6-5,NA,TRBJ2-1,ASSWGQGRMDEQF
TRBV15,NA,TRBJ1-1,ATSRGGTTNTEAF
TRBV3-1/TRBV3-2,NA,TRBJ1-5,ASSQGEGSNQPQH
TRBV5-5,NA,TRBJ1-2,ASSLNPGLNGYT
TRBV2,NA,TRBJ2-5,ASSERGGLRETQY
TRBV6-4,TRBD2,TRBJ2-3,ASSDSSGGADTQY
TRBV7-2,NA,TRBJ1-4,ASSFQGSGEKLF
TRBV4-3,NA,TRBJ2-2,ASSSFRGAQWSGELF
TRBV7-8,NA,TRBJ2-7,ASSPPLAVEPYEQY
TRBV5-4,TRBD2,TRBJ2-7,ASSLSSGGPYEQY
TRBV18,NA,TRBJ2-1,ASSPYRQDNEQF
TRBV12-3/TRBV12-4,NA,TRBJ2-3,ASSLRGADTQY
TRBV18,TRBD1,TRBJ2-1,ASSPQGASLNEQF
TRBV10-1,NA,TRBJ1-4,ASNLRAVKKGKLF
TRBV19,TRBD1,TRBJ1-5,ASDTPPGQTYSNQPQH
TRBV7-9,TRBD2,TRBJ2-7,ASSSSGSGAGEQY
TRBV27,TRBD1,TRBJ1-3,ASRGTGAGNTIY
TRBV7-9,NA,TRBJ2-5,ASSPSPSPEETQY
TRBV7-2,NA,TRBJ2-2,ASSLKALAGPNRTRELF